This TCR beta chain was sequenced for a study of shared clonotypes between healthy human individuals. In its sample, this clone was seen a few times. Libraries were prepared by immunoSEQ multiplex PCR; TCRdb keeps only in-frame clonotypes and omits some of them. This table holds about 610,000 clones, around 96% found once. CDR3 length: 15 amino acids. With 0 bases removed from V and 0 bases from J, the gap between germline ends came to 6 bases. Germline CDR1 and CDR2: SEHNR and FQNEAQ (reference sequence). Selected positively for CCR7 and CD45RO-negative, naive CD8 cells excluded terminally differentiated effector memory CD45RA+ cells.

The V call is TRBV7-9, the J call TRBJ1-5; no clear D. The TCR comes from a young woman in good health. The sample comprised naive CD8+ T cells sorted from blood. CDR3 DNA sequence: TGTGCCAGCAGCTTAGCAGGCGATAGCAATCAGCCCCAGCATTTT. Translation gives CASSLAGDSNQPQHF.